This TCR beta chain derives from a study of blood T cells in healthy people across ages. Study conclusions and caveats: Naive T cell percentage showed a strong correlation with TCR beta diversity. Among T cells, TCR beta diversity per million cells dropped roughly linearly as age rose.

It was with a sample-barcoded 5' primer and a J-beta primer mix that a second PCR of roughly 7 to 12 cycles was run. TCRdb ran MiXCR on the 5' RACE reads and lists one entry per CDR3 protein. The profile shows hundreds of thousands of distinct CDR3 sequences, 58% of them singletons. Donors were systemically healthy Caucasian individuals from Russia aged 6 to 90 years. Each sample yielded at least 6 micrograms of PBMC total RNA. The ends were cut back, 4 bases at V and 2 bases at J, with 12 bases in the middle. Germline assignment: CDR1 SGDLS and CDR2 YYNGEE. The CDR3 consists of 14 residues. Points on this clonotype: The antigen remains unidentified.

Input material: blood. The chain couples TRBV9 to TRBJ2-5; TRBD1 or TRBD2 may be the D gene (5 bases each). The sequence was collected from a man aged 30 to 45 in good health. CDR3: CASSPNWGQETQYF. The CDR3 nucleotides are TGTGCCAGCAGCCCAAACTGGGGGCAAGAGACCCAGTACTTC.